Below, 18 T cell receptor beta chains from the same sample are listed, as sequenced in a study of beta chain features in type 1 diabetes. Of the isolated RNA, all was reverse transcribed, and so the sequenced material was expressed TCRB transcripts. Profiling relied on immunoSEQ multiplex PCR, and the TCRdb table lists in-frame clones only, not all of them. Here the sample spans roughly 400,000 clones, roughly 15% being singletons. Sequencing was done on a sample of naive CD4+ T cells from blood. The receptors originated from a woman between 18 and 29 years old in good health.

In DNA form, the CDR3 reads TGTGCCAGCACTACCCTCGTCATCGCGTATGGCTACACCTTC. This gives the protein CASTTLVIAYGYTF. This chain connects TRBV7-9 to TRBJ1-2; D gene uncertain. In germline, CDR1 is SEHNR, CDR2 FQNEAQ (reference sequence). The CDR3 is 14 residues long. Trimming removed 7 bases from V and 5 bases from J, with 17 bases in between. The variable domain in full, completed from reference TRBV7-9 and TRBJ1-2, reads DTGVSQNPRHKITKRGQNVTFRCDPISEHNRLYWYRQTLGQGPEFLTYFQNEAQLEKSRLLSDRFSAERPKGSFSTLEIQRTEQGDSAMYLCASTTLVIAYGYTFGSGTRLTVV.

The chain recombines TRBV30 with TRBJ2-4, with D unresolved. The germline V and J ends were trimmed by 3 bases and 3 bases, with 9 bases remaining between them. Germline V gene data show CDR1 as GTSNPN and CDR2 as SVGIG (reference sequence). The CDR3 is 13 amino acids. CDR3 region: CAWRTVGKNIQYF. CDR3 DNA sequence: TGTGCCTGGAGGACTGTAGGCAAAAACATTCAGTACTTC.

The rearrangement links TRBV10-3 to TRBJ2-7; weak D call: TRBD2 (6 bases). The CDR3 spans 15 residues. Germline V gene data show CDR1 as ENHRY and CDR2 as SYGVKD. Trimming took 3 bases from V and 7 from J, leaving 19 bases between them. The CDR3 sequence: CAISDQDLRGGEQYF. CDR3 bases: TGTGCCATCAGTGACCAGGACCTTAGAGGAGGGGAGCAGTACTTC.

The genes are TRBV11-2 and TRBJ2-3, with TRBD1 matching 8 bases. J gave up 5 bases and V 3 bases, and 7 bases lay outside the gene matches. The germline CDR1 and CDR2 sequences are SGHAT and FQNNGV. CDR3 length equals 15 residues. CDR3 sequence: CASSFVTGVGDTQYF. The CDR3 DNA follows: TGTGCCAGCAGCTTTGTGACAGGGGTAGGAGATACGCAGTATTTT.

This chain links TRBV25-1 with TRBJ1-5, with 8 positions matching TRBD1. The CDR3 is 14 residues long. CDR1 and CDR2 (germline): MGHDK, SYGVNS. V trimming: 10 bases; J trimming: 2 bases; junction bases outside the gene matches: 7. CDR3 sequence: CATQGAGGNQPQHF. In nucleotides, the CDR3 is TGTGCCACCCAGGGGGCGGGAGGCAATCAGCCCCAGCATTTT.

This clone was found a few times. The chain links TRBV18 to TRBJ2-5, with D possibly being TRBD2 (6 bases). V gave up 6 bases and J gave up 5 bases, with 13 bases separating them. Germline V gene data show CDR1 as KGHSH and CDR2 as LQKENI. The CDR3 is 13 amino acids. CDR3 nucleotides: TGTGCCAGCTCCGGGACTCTGGGGGAGACCCAGTACTTC. Protein sequence: CASSGTLGETQYF.

This clone was counted a few times. J is TRBJ1-2 and V is TRBV6-5; a weak D match, TRBD1 (6 bases). V was clipped by 1 base and J by 8 bases, with 17 bases between them. This CDR3 region has 15 residues. Germline CDR1 and CDR2: MNHEY and SVGAGI. The CDR3 spells CASSYLGRGTGGYTF. CDR3 in DNA: TGTGCCAGCAGTTACTTAGGCAGGGGAACGGGAGGCTACACCTTC.

This clone was detected only a few times. The chain combines TRBV9 with TRBJ1-2; 9 nucleotides align to TRBD1. CDR3 length: 14 residues. The V segment lost 4 bases and the J segment 7 bases; nucleotides outside the gene matches: 8. The V gene's germline CDR1 is SGDLS and CDR2 YYNGEE. CDR3 bases: TGTGCCAGCAGCCCCAGGACAGGGGCGACTGGCTACACCTTC. It codes for CASSPRTGATGYTF.

V usage is TRBV6-5 and J usage is TRBJ1-2; D is uncertain. There are 12 residues in the CDR3. Germline V gene lookup returns CDR1 MNHEY and CDR2 SVGAGI. The germline V and J ends were trimmed by 0 bases and 10 bases, with 9 bases remaining between them. The CDR3 coding sequence is TGTGCCAGCAGTTACTCGACGGGATTCTACACCTTC. Its translation is CASSYSTGFYTF.

In its sample, this clone was seen a few times. This chain uses TRBV18 with TRBJ1-2, with TRBD1 identical over 7 bases. CDR1 KGHSH and CDR2 LQKENI come from the germline V gene. The CDR3 has 14 residues. Losses at the gene ends were 4 bases for V and 4 bases for J; bases not matched to a gene: 6. The CDR3 DNA follows: TGTGCCAGCTCACGAGGACAGGCCAGCTATGGCTACACCTTC. Protein sequence: CASSRGQASYGYTF. Combining the CDR3 with reference TRBV18 and TRBJ1-2 gives the whole variable domain NAGVMQNPRHLVRRRGQEARLRCSPMKGHSHVYWYRQLPEEGLKFMVYLQKENIIDESGMPKERFSAEFPKEGPSILRIQQVVRGDSAAYFCASSRGQASYGYTFGSGTRLTVV.

The rearrangement joins TRBV6-1 to TRBJ1-2; possibly TRBD1 for D (5 bases). This CDR3 is built from 13 residues. Looked up from germline, CDR1 is MNHNS and CDR2 is SASEGT. The V end lost 4 bases, the J end lost 3 bases, and 9 bases lay between the germline ends. The CDR3 bases are TGTGCCAGCAGTGGGGGGGGGTACTATGGCTACACCTTC. It translates to CASSGGGYYGYTF.

V usage is TRBV29-1 and J usage is TRBJ2-1, with D maybe TRBD1 (8 bases). Deletions cut 8 bases from V and 13 bases from J, with 15 bases between. Germline V gene data show CDR1 as SQVTM and CDR2 as ANQGSEA. This CDR3 contains 10 residues. CDR3 coding DNA: TGCAGCACAGGGGGGGACGACCAGTTCTTC. Residues: CSTGGDDQFF.

This clone was observed a few times. Within the sample, other DNA sequences also encode this same CDR3. J is TRBJ2-5 and V is TRBV18, with 10 positions matching TRBD1. Germline loops: CDR1 KGHSH, CDR2 LQKENI. Unmatched junction bases numbered 3, after V lost 6 bases and J lost 5 bases. The CDR3 consists of 13 residues. In DNA form, the CDR3 reads TGTGCCAGCTCCCCGGGACAGGGGGAGACCCAGTACTTC. Translated, it gives CASSPGQGETQYF.

This clone was detected only a few times. In DNA form, the CDR3 reads TGCGCCAGCAGCTCCGACTTCTATGGCTACACCTTC. Protein: CASSSDFYGYTF. The chain employs TRBV5-1 and TRBJ1-2; D gene ambiguous. Trimming shortened V by 3 bases and J by 4 bases, and 7 bases separated the two germline ends. The CDR3 runs 12 residues. From germline, CDR1 is SGHRS and CDR2 YFSETQ.

This clone showed up just a few times. The rearrangement links TRBV19 to TRBJ1-2; D unclear. The V end lost 1 base, the J end lost 4 bases, and 7 bases lay between the germline ends. The CDR3 extends over 13 amino acids. The germline V gene encodes CDR1 LNHDA and CDR2 SQIVND (reference sequence). CDR3 sequence: CASSIAGSYGYTF. The CDR3 nucleotides are TGTGCCAGTAGTATAGCCGGGAGCTATGGCTACACCTTC.

The V gene is TRBV15, the J gene TRBJ2-5, with D perhaps TRBD1 (6 bases). Germline loops: CDR1 LNHNV, CDR2 YYDKDF (reference sequence). The CDR3 has 14 residues. Trimming took off 0 bases at V and 3 bases at J, with 8 bases between the two ends. The CDR3 loop is CATSRDHREETQYF. CDR3 in DNA: TGTGCCACCAGCAGAGATCACAGGGAAGAGACCCAGTACTTC.

The table lists this clone with a few counts. This chain connects TRBV7-2 to TRBJ2-5, with 7 bases lining up with TRBD1. Trimming removed 4 bases from V and 2 bases from J; junction bases left unmatched: 4. Germline assignment: CDR1 SGHTA and CDR2 FQGNSA. This CDR3 comprises 14 residues. In DNA form, the CDR3 reads TGTGCCAGCAGCTGGCACAGGGGACAAGAGACCCAGTACTTC. This encodes CASSWHRGQETQYF.

This clone was observed a few times. This chain joins TRBV28 and TRBJ2-7; D remains unclear. Germline loops: CDR1 MDHEN, CDR2 SYDVKM. The CDR3 is 10 amino acids. Deletions cut 6 bases from V and 5 bases from J, with 5 bases between. This CDR3 reads CASSSHEQYF. CDR3 DNA sequence: TGTGCCAGCAGCAGTCACGAGCAGTACTTC.